This T cell receptor beta chain was identified in a study of blood T cell repertoires in COVID-19. In the study overall: The United States, Italy and Spain were the sources of the acute and convalescent COVID-19 samples. PBMCs, B-cell-depleted T cells, or T cells provided the cDNA or gDNA that made up the material.

The authors' processing: How many nucleated cells were present was estimated from reference gene primer amplification. Generated by immunoSEQ multiplex PCR, the TCRdb table keeps only in-frame clones and is missing some. Clonal size and the V and J genes are those of that table, whereas D and trimming came from the DNA. The sample has 75,000 to 90,000 clones; under 90% are singletons. The CDR3 sequence is 16 residues long. The ends were cut back, 1 base at V and 1 base at J, with 13 bases in the middle. In germline, CDR1 is SGHAT, CDR2 FQNNGV. This receptor was obtained from a woman in her forties with active or convalescent COVID-19. Sequencing was carried out using peripheral blood. V and J are TRBV11-2 and TRBJ2-5; TRBD2 might be the D (5 bases). For the CDR3, the DNA is TGTGCCAGCAGCTTAGGGGCAGGAGAGGGCCAAGAGACCCAGTACTTC. Protein sequence: CASSLGAGEGQETQYF.